Listed below are T cell receptor beta chains from one sample, sequenced in a study of metastatic and nonmetastatic thyroid tumors. TCRdb reprocessed the PCR reads via MiXCR. The sample has tens of thousands of clones; about 14% are singletons. The specimen was blood. The receptor source for this set is a female donor with papillary thyroid cancer or a benign thyroid nodule (not recorded which). Some clones in this sample may be carry-over from other donors' samples. CDR3s include the opening cysteine and the closing phenylalanine or tryptophan. A D gene is named only where the DNA matches it firmly. Expanded clones are given a class, and other clones once, few, many or no size at all.

d_call	clone_size	v_call	j_call	cdr3_aa	cdr3_nt
-	medium-sized	TRBV20-1	TRBJ2-2	CSAKGNGELFF	TGCAGTGCTAAAGGGAACGGGGAGCTGTTTTTT
-	-	TRBV9	TRBJ1-5	CASGVGAGNQPQHF	TGTGCCAGCGGCGTAGGAGCAGGCAATCAGCCCCAGCATTTT
-	many	TRBV27	TRBJ1-6	CATKTTRSSYNSPLHF	TGTGCCACCAAGACGACAAGGAGCTCCTATAATTCACCCCTCCACTTT
TRBD2	many	TRBV20-1	TRBJ2-7	CSAPGGGGPPYEQYF	TGCAGTGCTCCCGGGGGGGGAGGACCACCCTACGAGCAGTACTTC
-	many	TRBV28	TRBJ2-7	CASSFRQANTRTYEQYF	TGTGCCAGCAGTTTTAGACAGGCCAATACTCGCACCTACGAGCAGTACTTC
TRBD2	few	TRBV24-1	TRBJ2-1	CATSDLGGREGRGDEQFF	TGTGCCACCAGTGATTTGGGAGGTCGGGAGGGCCGAGGCGATGAGCAGTTCTTC
-	medium-sized	TRBV6-2/TRBV6-3	TRBJ2-1	CASSYGAEQFF	TGTGCCAGCAGTTACGGGGCTGAGCAGTTCTTC
-	many	TRBV5-1	TRBJ2-3	CASSLGLSTDTQYF	TGCGCCAGCAGCTTGGGGCTGAGCACAGATACGCAGTATTTT
-	many	TRBV12-3/TRBV12-4	TRBJ2-1	CASSLERGGGTYNEQFF	TGTGCCAGCAGTTTAGAGCGTGGAGGGGGAACCTACAATGAGCAGTTCTTC
-	many	TRBV24-1	TRBJ1-5	CATSDSNQPQHF	TGTGCCACCAGCGATAGCAATCAGCCCCAGCATTTT
-	many	TRBV12-3/TRBV12-4	TRBJ1-1	CASSLWWGNTEAFF	TGTGCCAGCAGTTTATGGTGGGGGAACACTGAAGCTTTCTTT
-	many	TRBV5-6	TRBJ1-2	CASSLSGGGYTF	TGTGCCAGCAGCTTGTCCGGGGGAGGCTACACCTTC
-	many	TRBV6-1	TRBJ1-5	CASTDTPIQPQHF	TGTGCCAGCACAGACACTCCAATTCAGCCCCAGCATTTT
TRBD2	-	TRBV30	TRBJ2-1	CAWQLGTSADNEQFF	TGTGCCTGGCAACTCGGGACTAGCGCGGACAATGAGCAGTTCTTC
TRBD2	many	TRBV9	TRBJ2-1	CASSSTSGPNNEQFF	TGTGCCAGCAGCTCCACTAGCGGGCCTAACAATGAGCAGTTCTTC
TRBD1	medium-sized	TRBV28	TRBJ1-2	CASSSGQGGGYTF	TGTGCCAGCAGTTCTGGACAGGGGGGTGGCTACACCTTC
TRBD2	many	TRBV5-1	TRBJ2-1	CASSFAGGRDNEQFF	TGCGCCAGCAGCTTTGCTGGCGGGAGGGACAATGAGCAGTTCTTC
-	many	TRBV6-1	TRBJ1-3	CASRSLSQGSSGNTIYF	TGTGCCAGCAGATCTCTTTCGCAGGGCTCCTCTGGAAACACCATATATTTT
-	many	TRBV11-2	TRBJ1-1	CASSPWGTEAFF	TGTGCCAGCAGCCCCTGGGGCACTGAAGCTTTCTTT
-	many	TRBV20-1	TRBJ2-7	CSARYPETYEQYF	TGCAGTGCTAGATACCCGGAAACCTACGAGCAGTACTTC
-	medium-sized	TRBV6-1	TRBJ1-6	CASSEQGNNSPLHF	TGTGCCAGCAGTGAACAGGGGAATAATTCACCCCTCCACTTT
-	many	TRBV5-6	TRBJ1-1	CASRDKMNTEAFF	TGTGCCAGCAGAGACAAGATGAACACTGAAGCTTTCTTT
TRBD1	-	TRBV28	TRBJ1-2	CAGRQTGGGYGFTF	TGTGCAGGGAGACAGACAGGGGGAGGCTATGGCTTCACCTTC
-	-	TRBV7-3	TRBJ2-5	CASSLIGGSSETQYF	TGTGCCAGCAGCTTAATAGGAGGTTCCTCTGAGACCCAGTACTTC
-	-	TRBV5-1	TRBJ2-5	CANSLLVTSQETQYF	TGCGCCAACAGCCTTCTAGTGACTAGCCAAGAGACCCAGTACTTC
-	many	TRBV14	TRBJ2-7	CASSQVAAYEQYF	TGTGCCAGCAGCCAAGTTGCGGCCTACGAGCAGTACTTC
-	many	TRBV3-1	TRBJ1-1	CASSQVVSNTEAFF	TGTGCCAGCAGCCAAGTAGTCAGCAACACTGAAGCTTTCTTT
TRBD2	many	TRBV5-4	TRBJ2-1	CASSLREGAYNEQFF	TGTGCCAGCAGCTTGCGGGAGGGGGCCTACAATGAGCAGTTCTTC
TRBD1	many	TRBV2	TRBJ1-6	CASSAGQGIDFIHF	TGTGCCAGCAGTGCGGGACAGGGTATTGACTTTATCCACTTT
TRBD2	medium-sized	TRBV12-3/TRBV12-4	TRBJ2-7	CASSPGGGEQYF	TGTGCCAGCAGTCCTGGGGGGGGCGAGCAGTACTTC
-	-	TRBV7-1	TRBJ2-2	CAASQGCANTGELFF	TGTGCCGCGTCTCAGGGCTGTGCGAACACCGGGGAGCTGTTTTTT
TRBD2	many	TRBV9	TRBJ2-1	CASRASGHDEQFF	TGTGCCAGCAGAGCTAGCGGCCACGATGAGCAGTTCTTC
TRBD1	many	TRBV19	TRBJ1-1	CASSIPGGVMGAFF	TGTGCCAGTAGTATCCCAGGGGGCGTCATGGGCGCTTTCTTT
TRBD2	many	TRBV5-4	TRBJ2-7	CASSLPGTSGRVQYF	TGTGCCAGCAGCTTACCCGGGACTAGCGGGAGAGTGCAGTACTTC